The 5 T cell receptor beta chains reported below all come from one sample, sequenced in a study of T cell responses to AZD1222 COVID-19 vaccine. Here immunoSEQ multiplex PCR was the method, and the copy in TCRdb shows in-frame clones only, minus some. The table includes about 150,000 clones, 80% to 90% detected once. This specimen consisted of peripheral blood, obtained on day 0 of AZD1222 vaccination. The receptors originated from an adult in good health.

This clone was observed a single time. The chain has TRBV4-2 and TRBJ1-1, with 10 bases matching TRBD1. The CDR3 runs to 14 residues. Germline values: CDR1 LGHNA, CDR2 YNFKEQ. Trimming at V came to 4 bases and at J to 4 bases, leaving 3 bases not matched to a gene. Written as DNA, the CDR3 is TGTGCCAGCAGCCGAGGACAGGGGGGCACTGAAGCTTTCTTT. Its translation is CASSRGQGGTEAFF.

The V gene is TRBV18, the J gene TRBJ2-2, with a weak D call TRBD2 (6 bases). The germline gives CDR1 KGHSH, CDR2 LQKENI. The CDR3 contains 14 residues. V was cut by 4 bases and J by 7 bases, with 13 bases left in between. This CDR3 reads CASSRASSGGELFF. CDR3 bases: TGTGCCAGCTCACGGGCGAGTAGCGGCGGGGAGCTGTTTTTT.

The chain joins TRBV5-4 to TRBJ2-1, with D tentatively TRBD2 (6 bases). CDR3 length: 16 residues. Germline V lookup: CDR1 SGHNT, CDR2 YYREEE (reference sequence). V was trimmed by 4 bases and J by 1 base, leaving 15 bases between them. The CDR3 is CASSRERAQSYNEQFF. In DNA, the CDR3 is TGTGCCAGCAGCCGTGAGCGGGCCCAGTCCTACAATGAGCAGTTCTTC.

The V and J genes are TRBV12-1 and TRBJ1-2. TRBV12-1 is a pseudogene locus. This CDR3 has 14 amino acids. CDR3 sequence: CASSSTKSAYGYTF. CDR3 in DNA: TGTGCCAGCAGCTCCACTAAGAGCGCCTATGGCTACACCTTC.

The chain has TRBV12-5 and TRBJ2-2, with D possibly TRBD1 on 5 matching bases. V gave up 6 bases and J gave up 2 bases, with 10 bases separating them. The V gene's germline CDR1 is LGHNT and CDR2 FRNRAP. The CDR3 runs 14 residues. The CDR3 loop reads CASGITGNTGELFF. CDR3 DNA sequence: TGTGCTAGTGGAATTACAGGAAACACCGGGGAGCTGTTTTTT.